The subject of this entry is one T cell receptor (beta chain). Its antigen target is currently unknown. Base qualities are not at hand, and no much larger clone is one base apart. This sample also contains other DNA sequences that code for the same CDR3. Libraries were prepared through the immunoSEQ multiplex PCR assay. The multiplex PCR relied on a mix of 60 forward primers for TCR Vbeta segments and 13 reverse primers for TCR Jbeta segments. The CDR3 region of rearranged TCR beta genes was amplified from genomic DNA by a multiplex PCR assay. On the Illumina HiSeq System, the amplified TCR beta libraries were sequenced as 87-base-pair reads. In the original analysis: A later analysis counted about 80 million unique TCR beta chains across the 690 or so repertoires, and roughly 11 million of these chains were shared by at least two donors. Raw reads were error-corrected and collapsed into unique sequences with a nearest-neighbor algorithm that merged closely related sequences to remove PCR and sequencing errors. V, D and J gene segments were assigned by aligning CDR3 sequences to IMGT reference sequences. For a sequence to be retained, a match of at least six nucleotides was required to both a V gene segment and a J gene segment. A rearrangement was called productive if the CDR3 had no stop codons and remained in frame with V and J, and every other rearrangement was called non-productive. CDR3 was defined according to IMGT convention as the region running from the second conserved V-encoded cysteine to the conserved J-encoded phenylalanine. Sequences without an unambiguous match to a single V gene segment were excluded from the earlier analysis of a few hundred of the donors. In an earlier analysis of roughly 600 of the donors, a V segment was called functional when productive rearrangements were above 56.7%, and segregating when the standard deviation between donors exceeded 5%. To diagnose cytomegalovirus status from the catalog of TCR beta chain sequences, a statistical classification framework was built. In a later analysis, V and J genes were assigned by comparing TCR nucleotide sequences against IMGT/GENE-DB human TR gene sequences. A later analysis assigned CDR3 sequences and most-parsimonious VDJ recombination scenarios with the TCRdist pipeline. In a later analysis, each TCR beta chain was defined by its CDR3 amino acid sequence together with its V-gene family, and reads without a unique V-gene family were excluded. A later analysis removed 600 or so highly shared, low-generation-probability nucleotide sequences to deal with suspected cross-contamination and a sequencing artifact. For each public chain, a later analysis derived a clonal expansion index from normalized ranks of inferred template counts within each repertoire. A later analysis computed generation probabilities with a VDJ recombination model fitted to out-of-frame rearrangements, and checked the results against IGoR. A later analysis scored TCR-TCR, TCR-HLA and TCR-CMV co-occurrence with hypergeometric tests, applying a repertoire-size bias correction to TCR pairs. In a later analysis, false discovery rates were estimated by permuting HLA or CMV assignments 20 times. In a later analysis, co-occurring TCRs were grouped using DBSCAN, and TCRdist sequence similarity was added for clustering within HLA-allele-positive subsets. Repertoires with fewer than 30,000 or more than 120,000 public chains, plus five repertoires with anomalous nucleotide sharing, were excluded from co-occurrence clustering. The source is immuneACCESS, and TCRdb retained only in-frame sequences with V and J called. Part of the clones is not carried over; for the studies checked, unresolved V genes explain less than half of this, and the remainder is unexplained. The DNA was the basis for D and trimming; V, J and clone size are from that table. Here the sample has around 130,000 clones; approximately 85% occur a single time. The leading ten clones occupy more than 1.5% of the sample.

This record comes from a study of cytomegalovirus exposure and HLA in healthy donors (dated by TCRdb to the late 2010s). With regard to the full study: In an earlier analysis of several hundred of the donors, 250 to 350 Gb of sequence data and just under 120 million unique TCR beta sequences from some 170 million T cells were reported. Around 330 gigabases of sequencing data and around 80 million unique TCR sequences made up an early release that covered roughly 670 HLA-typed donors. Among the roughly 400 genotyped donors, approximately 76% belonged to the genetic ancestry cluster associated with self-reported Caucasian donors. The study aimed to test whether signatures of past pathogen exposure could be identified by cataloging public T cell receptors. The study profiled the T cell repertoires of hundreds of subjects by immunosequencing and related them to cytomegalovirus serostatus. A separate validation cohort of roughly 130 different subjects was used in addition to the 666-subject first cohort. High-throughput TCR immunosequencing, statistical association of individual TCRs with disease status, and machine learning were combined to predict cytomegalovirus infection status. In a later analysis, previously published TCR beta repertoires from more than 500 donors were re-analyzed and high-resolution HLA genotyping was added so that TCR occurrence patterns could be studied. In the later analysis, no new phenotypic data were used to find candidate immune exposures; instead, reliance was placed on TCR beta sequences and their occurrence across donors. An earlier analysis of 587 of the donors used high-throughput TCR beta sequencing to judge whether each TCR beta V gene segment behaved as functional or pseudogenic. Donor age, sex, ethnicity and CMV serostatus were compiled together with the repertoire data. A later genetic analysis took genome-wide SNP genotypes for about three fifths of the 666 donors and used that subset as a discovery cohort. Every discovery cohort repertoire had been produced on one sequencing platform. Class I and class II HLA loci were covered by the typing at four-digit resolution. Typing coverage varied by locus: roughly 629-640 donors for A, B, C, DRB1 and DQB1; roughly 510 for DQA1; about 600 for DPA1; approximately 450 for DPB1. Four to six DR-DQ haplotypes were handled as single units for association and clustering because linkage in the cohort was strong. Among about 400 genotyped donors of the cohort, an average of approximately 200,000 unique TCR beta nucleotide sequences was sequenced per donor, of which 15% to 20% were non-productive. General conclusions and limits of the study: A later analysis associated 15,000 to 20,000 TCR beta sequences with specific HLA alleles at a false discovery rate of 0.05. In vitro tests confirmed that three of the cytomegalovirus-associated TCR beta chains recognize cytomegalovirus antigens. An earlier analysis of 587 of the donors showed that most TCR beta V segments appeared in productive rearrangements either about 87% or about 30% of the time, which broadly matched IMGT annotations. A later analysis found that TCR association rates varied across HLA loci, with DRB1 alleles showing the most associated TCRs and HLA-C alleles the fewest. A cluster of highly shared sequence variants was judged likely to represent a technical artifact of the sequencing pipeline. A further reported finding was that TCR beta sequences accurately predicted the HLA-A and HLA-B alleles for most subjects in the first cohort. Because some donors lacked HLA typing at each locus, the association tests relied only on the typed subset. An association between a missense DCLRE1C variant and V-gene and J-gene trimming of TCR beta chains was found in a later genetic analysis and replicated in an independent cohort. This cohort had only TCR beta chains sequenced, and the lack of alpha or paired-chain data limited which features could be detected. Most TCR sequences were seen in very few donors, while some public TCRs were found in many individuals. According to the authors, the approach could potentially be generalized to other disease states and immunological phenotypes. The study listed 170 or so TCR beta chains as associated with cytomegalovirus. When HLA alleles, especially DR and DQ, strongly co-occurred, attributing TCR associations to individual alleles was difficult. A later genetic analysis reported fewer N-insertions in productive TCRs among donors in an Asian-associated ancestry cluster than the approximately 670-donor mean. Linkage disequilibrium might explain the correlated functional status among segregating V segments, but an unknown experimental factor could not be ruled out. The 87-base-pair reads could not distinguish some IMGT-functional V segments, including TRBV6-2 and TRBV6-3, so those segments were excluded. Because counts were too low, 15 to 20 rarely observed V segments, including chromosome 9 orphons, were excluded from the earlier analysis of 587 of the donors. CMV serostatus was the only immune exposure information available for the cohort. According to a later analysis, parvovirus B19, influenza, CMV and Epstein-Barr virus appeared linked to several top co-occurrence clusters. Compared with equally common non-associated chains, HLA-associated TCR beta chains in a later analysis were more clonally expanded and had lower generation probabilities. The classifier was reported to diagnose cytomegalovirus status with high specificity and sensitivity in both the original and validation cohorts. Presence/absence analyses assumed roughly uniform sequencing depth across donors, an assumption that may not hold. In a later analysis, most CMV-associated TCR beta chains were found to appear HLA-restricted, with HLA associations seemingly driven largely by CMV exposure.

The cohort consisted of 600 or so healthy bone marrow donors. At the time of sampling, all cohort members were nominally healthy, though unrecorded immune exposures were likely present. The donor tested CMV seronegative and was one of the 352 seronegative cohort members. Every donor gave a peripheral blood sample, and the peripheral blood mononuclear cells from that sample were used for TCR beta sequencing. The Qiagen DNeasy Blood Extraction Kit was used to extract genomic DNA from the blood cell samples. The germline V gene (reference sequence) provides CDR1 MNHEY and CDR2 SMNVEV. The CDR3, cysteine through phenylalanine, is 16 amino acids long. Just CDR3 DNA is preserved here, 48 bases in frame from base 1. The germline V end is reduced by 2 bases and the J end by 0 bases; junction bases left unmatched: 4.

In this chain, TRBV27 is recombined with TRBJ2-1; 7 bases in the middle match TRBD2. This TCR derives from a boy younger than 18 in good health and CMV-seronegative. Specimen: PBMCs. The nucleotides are TGTGCCAGCAGTTTAGTCGGCGGGAGCTCCTACAATGAGCAGTTCTTC. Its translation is CASSLVGGSSYNEQFF.